This section outlines one T cell receptor beta chain sequence together with its context. Its antigen specificity is not known. No base-level quality is on record; no much larger clone is a single base apart. This sample includes further DNA sequences coding for the same CDR3. Including the terminal cysteine and phenylalanine, the CDR3 comprises 15 residues. Solely the CDR3 DNA is kept, with 45 bases framed from the first base. CDR1 and CDR2 are drawn from the germline V gene: SGHRS, YFSETQ. The V end gives up 7 bases and the J end 0 bases, leaving 7 bases in the junction not matched to a gene. This sample was included in a study of blood T cell repertoires in COVID-19 (TCRdb year 2020). For the study in its entirety: The collaborator samples originated in the United States, Italy and Spain and spanned the acute and convalescent phases of COVID-19. The prospective study material was composed of cDNA or gDNA derived from T cells, B-cell-depleted T cells, or PBMCs. The dataset comprised deeply sampled blood TCRbeta repertoires from subjects exposed to, actively infected with, or recovered from COVID-19. The repertoires were released in a freely available public database meant as a resource for research on the immune response to SARS-CoV-2. Samples came from the ongoing ImmuneRACE study (first 160 participants) plus 1,254 subjects from 6 global collaborators. Nearly every sample came with metadata listing a de-identified subject ID, COVID-19 status, age in years and sex. Where HLA class I and class II types were available, the types were taken from metadata supplied by the sample provider, not from assay-based typing. The investigation overall reported the following: Clinical and demographic metadata were provided uncurated, with the amount varying by source and participant.

The collaborating institutions used their own protocols to collect whole blood in K2EDTA tubes. For TCRbeta analysis, collaborator samples were shipped as frozen whole blood, as isolated PBMCs, or as DNA extracted from either sample type. The immunoSEQ Assay, a bias-controlled multiplex PCR, was used to amplify TCRbeta CDR3 regions from genomic DNA. In the source study's methods: The number of nucleated cells in each sample was estimated by amplification of reference gene primers within the assay. To quantify the absolute abundance of each unique TCRbeta CDR3 rearrangement, sequence reads were collapsed and filtered. For each sample, productive Simpson clonality was calculated as the square root of Simpson's diversity index over productive rearrangements. TCRdb limited this immuneACCESS table to in-frame rearrangements with V and J called. A share of clones is missing; checked studies link under half to unresolved V genes, and the rest is unexplained. V, J and clone size were drawn from that table, and D and trimming were deduced from the DNA. The sample yields about 160,000 clones; around 80% were counted once. The ten largest clones represent 15% to 20% of the sample.

The receptor was isolated from a woman aged 80 or over with acute or convalescent COVID-19. Sequenced: peripheral blood. Here the chain combines TRBV5-1 and TRBJ2-7; the junction holds 10 bases that match TRBD2. The bases read TGCGCCAGCTCATCCGGACTAGCGGACTCCTACGAGCAGTACTTC. It encodes CASSSGLADSYEQYF.